One TCR beta chain is described in this entry. Its target is unknown. The data originate from a study of cytomegalovirus exposure and HLA in healthy donors. Primers included in the PCR were 60 Vbeta and 13 Jbeta primers. Profiling relied on immunoSEQ multiplex PCR, and the TCRdb table lists in-frame clones only, not all of them. The data hold about 160,000 clones, with 65% to 80% observed a single time. Study-level points and caveats: Later work found most CMV-associated TCR beta chains apparently HLA-restricted.

CDR3 size: 14 residues. The germline CDR1 and CDR2 sequences are PRHDT and FYEKMQ (reference sequence). The V and J ends lost 5 bases and 9 bases respectively, with 14 bases between them. This receptor was taken from a man aged 35 to 55 in good health and CMV-seronegative. The chain is built from TRBV13 and TRBJ1-6, with D possibly TRBD1 on 5 matching bases. What was sequenced was PBMCs. CDR3 in DNA: TGTGCCAGCAGCCCCAGGGATATCAGTTCACCCCTCCACTTT. Its protein is CASSPRDISSPLHF.